The clone carrying this T cell receptor (beta chain) was seen only a few times. This entry belongs to a study of blood T cell repertoires in COVID-19. Study information: T cells, B-cell-depleted T cells, or PBMCs supplied cDNA or gDNA.

Clones were read by immunoSEQ multiplex PCR, and TCRdb kept only the in-frame ones, dropping some. The sample consists of around 80,000 clones, over 70% of them appearing once. The clonotype originates from an elderly man with acute or convalescent COVID-19. Sequencing was done on a sample of peripheral blood.

CDR3 in amino acids: CASSPYTSSYNEQFF. DNA for the CDR3: TGTGCCAGCAGCCCTTATACTAGCTCCTACAATGAGCAGTTCTTC. The chain carries TRBV14 and TRBJ2-1; D might be TRBD2 (5 bases). V dropped 4 bases and J dropped 0 bases, with 10 bases sitting between them. CDR1 and CDR2 (germline): SGHDN, FVKESK. The CDR3 consists of 15 residues.